The entry that follows covers one T cell receptor (beta chain) sequence. The antigen remains unidentified. These data come from a study of shared clonotypes between healthy human individuals. General study findings and limits: The study found lower generation probabilities in non-shared clonotypes than in those shared by all four donors.

Only in-frame clones appear in the TCRdb table, and some are missing; sequencing was by immunoSEQ multiplex PCR. The sample has about 680,000 clones; around 90% are singletons. V was clipped by 8 bases and J by 8 bases, with 12 bases between them. The CDR3 has 11 amino acids. The germline CDR1 and CDR2 sequences are SNHLY and FYNNEI. The naive CD8 subset, CD45RO-negative cells positively selected for CCR7, excluded terminally differentiated effector memory CD45RA+ cells. The receptor was derived from a man aged 25 to 40 in good health. The sequenced sample was naive CD8+ T cells sorted from blood. The gene calls are TRBV2 and TRBJ1-2; no firm D call. CDR3 amino acids: CASQRAKGYTF. CDR3 DNA sequence: TGTGCCAGCCAGCGAGCTAAGGGCTACACCTTC.